One and the same sample provided the 17 T cell receptor beta chains below, sequenced in a study of blood T cell repertoires in COVID-19. Assay used: immunoSEQ multiplex PCR; TCRdb lists only in-frame clones, some missing. The table lists roughly 700,000 clones, more than 80% of them singletons. Source material: peripheral blood. These receptors came from a woman aged 18-29 years with acute or convalescent COVID-19.

The genes are TRBV5-1 and TRBJ1-2; weak D call: TRBD1 (6 bases). Trimming shortened V by 1 base and J by 6 bases, and 13 bases separated the two germline ends. The CDR3 is 14 amino acids. Germline values: CDR1 SGHRS, CDR2 YFSETQ. The CDR3 coding sequence is TGCGCCAGCAGCTTGAAGTCAGGGGAAGATGGCTACACCTTC. This gives the protein CASSLKSGEDGYTF.

About this clone itself: Other DNA sequences in this sample translate to the same CDR3. The J gene is TRBJ2-7, the V gene TRBV6-5; the D gene is possibly TRBD2 (7 bases). The CDR3 has 15 residues. Trimming cost V 0 bases and J 4 bases, with 13 bases left between them. From germline, CDR1 is MNHEY and CDR2 SVGAGI. The CDR3 sequence: CASSYSRGATYEQYF. In DNA form, the CDR3 reads TGTGCCAGCAGTTACTCCCGGGGGGCAACTTACGAGCAGTACTTC.

This chain connects TRBV27 to TRBJ2-7; D may be TRBD1 (5 bases). Germline V gene data show CDR1 as MNHEY and CDR2 as SMNVEV (reference sequence). The CDR3 length is 13 residues. The V and J ends lost 6 bases and 1 base respectively, with 10 bases between them. The CDR3 coding sequence is TGTGCCAGCAGGGTATCAGGGTCCTACGAGCAGTACTTC. It codes for CASRVSGSYEQYF.

The chain employs TRBV5-6 and TRBJ1-1; 7 bases map to TRBD1. CDR3 length equals 14 residues. CDR1 is SGHDT and CDR2 is YYEEEE in the germline V gene. Losses at the gene ends were 4 bases for V and 7 bases for J; bases not matched to a gene: 10. The CDR3 sequence: CASSPGQIRFEAFF. Here the CDR3 DNA reads TGTGCCAGCAGCCCGGGACAGATCCGTTTTGAAGCTTTCTTT.

The chain is built from TRBV5-8 and TRBJ1-2; TRBD1 might be the D (5 bases). The germline V gene encodes CDR1 SGHTS and CDR2 YDEGEE. With 4 bases removed from V and 4 bases from J, the gap between germline ends came to 14 bases. The CDR3 is 14 amino acids. The CDR3, as DNA: TGTGCCAGCAGCCTGGGGGGGGTCGGCTATGGCTACACCTTC. Amino acids: CASSLGGVGYGYTF.

Only a few counts were recorded for this clone. The V call is TRBV19, the J call TRBJ1-2, with a weak D call TRBD1 (5 bases). The CDR3 sequence is 13 residues long. The germline V gene encodes CDR1 LNHDA and CDR2 SQIVND (reference sequence). The ends were cut back, 5 bases at V and 1 base at J, with 8 bases in the middle. As DNA, the CDR3 is TGTGCCAGTAGTTCACAGGTTAACTATGGCTACACCTTC. It is translated as CASSSQVNYGYTF.

The V call is TRBV4-3, the J call TRBJ1-6; D is unclear. Trimming pared 4 bases from V and 7 bases from J, leaving 17 bases between. CDR3 length: 16 residues. Germline V gene data show CDR1 as LGHNA and CDR2 as YSLEER. The DNA of the CDR3 is TGCGCCAGCAGCCCGGAGGGAGAAATGGGGAATTCACCCCTCCACTTT. It translates to CASSPEGEMGNSPLHF.

The chain carries TRBV6-5 and TRBJ1-5; no clear D. The CDR3 contains 14 residues. Germline V gene data show CDR1 as MNHEY and CDR2 as SVGAGI. The V end was cut by 4 bases, the J end by 2 bases, with 9 bases between. CDR3 nucleotide sequence: TGTGCCAGCAGTTCGGGGTTGGGCAATCAGCCCCAGCATTTT. It translates to CASSSGLGNQPQHF.

The chain carries TRBV2 and TRBJ2-7; D is unclear. The CDR3 covers 12 residues. Germline V gene data show CDR1 as SNHLY and CDR2 as FYNNEI. V was trimmed by 6 bases and J by 3 bases, leaving 9 bases between them. The CDR3 coding sequence is TGTGCCAGCAGCGAACAGTACTACGAGCAGTACTTC. Translated: CASSEQYYEQYF.

V and J are TRBV25-1 and TRBJ1-2; D remains unclear. Trimming shortened V by 5 bases and J by 0 bases, and 7 bases separated the two germline ends. The CDR3 is made up of 13 amino acids. Germline CDR1 reads MGHDK; CDR2 reads SYGVNS. DNA of the CDR3: TGTGCCAGCAGTAGGACTTCTAACTATGGCTACACCTTC. Translating gives CASSRTSNYGYTF.

CDR3 sequence: CAWSVDLSNTEAFF. For the CDR3, the DNA is TGTGCCTGGAGTGTAGACTTATCGAACACTGAAGCTTTCTTT. The chain carries TRBV30 and TRBJ1-1; D is uncertain. CDR1 GTSNPN and CDR2 SVGIG come from the germline V gene (reference sequence). The CDR3 covers 14 residues. V dropped 0 bases and J dropped 1 base, with 9 bases sitting between them.

The CDR3 bases are TGTGCCAGCAGTTACTCGTTGGGGAGCTATGGCTACACCTTC. This codes for CASSYSLGSYGYTF. This chain joins TRBV6-5 and TRBJ1-2, with D hard to call. V shed 0 bases and J shed 4 bases, with 9 bases lying between them. Germline values: CDR1 MNHEY, CDR2 SVGAGI. CDR3 length: 14 amino acids.

The chain is built from TRBV6-5 and TRBJ1-2; 8 bases are shared with TRBD1. This CDR3 contains 13 residues. The V gene's germline CDR1 is MNHEY and CDR2 SVGAGI. Trimming took 10 bases from V and 4 from J; bases not matched to a gene: 8. CDR3 sequence (DNA): TGTGCCACCGCGACAGGGGTCAGCTATGGCTACACCTTC. Its translation: CATATGVSYGYTF.

This chain connects TRBV5-6 to TRBJ2-6; unclear D gene. The CDR3 has 15 residues. Germline CDR1 is SGHDT and CDR2 is YYEEEE. Trimming removed 4 bases at V and 4 bases at J, with 12 bases between. The CDR3 is CASSQTGAGANVLTF. The CDR3 nucleotides are TGTGCCAGCAGCCAAACTGGTGCGGGGGCCAACGTCCTGACTTTC.

The chain joins TRBV27 to TRBJ1-4; 9 bases match TRBD1. Germline V lookup: CDR1 MNHEY, CDR2 SMNVEV (reference sequence). The CDR3 extends over 15 amino acids. With 3 bases clipped from V and 3 bases from J, the junction kept 2 bases outside the gene matches. The CDR3 DNA reads as TGTGCCAGCAGTTTGGACAGGGGACCTAATGAAAAACTGTTTTTT. This codes for CASSLDRGPNEKLFF.

V and J are TRBV6-2 or TRBV6-3 and TRBJ2-3; 9 bases agree with TRBD1. CDR3 length: 13 residues. Germline values: CDR1 MNHEY, CDR2 SVGEGT. V lost 4 bases and J lost 6; bases outside the gene matches: 2. The CDR3 here is CASSWTGADTQYF. The CDR3 DNA follows: TGTGCCAGCAGTTGGACAGGGGCGGATACGCAGTATTTT.

In the case of this clone: Other DNA sequences in this specimen translate into the identical CDR3. V usage is TRBV4-3 and J usage is TRBJ2-6; possibly TRBD1 for D (7 bases). The CDR3 sequence is 16 residues long. V lost 0 bases, J lost 4 bases, and 10 bases lay in between. Germline V gene data show CDR1 as LGHNA and CDR2 as YSLEER. The CDR3 region has the DNA TGCGCCAGCAGCCAAGAGGAGGGGGCGGGGGCCAACGTCCTGACTTTC. The encoded protein is CASSQEEGAGANVLTF.